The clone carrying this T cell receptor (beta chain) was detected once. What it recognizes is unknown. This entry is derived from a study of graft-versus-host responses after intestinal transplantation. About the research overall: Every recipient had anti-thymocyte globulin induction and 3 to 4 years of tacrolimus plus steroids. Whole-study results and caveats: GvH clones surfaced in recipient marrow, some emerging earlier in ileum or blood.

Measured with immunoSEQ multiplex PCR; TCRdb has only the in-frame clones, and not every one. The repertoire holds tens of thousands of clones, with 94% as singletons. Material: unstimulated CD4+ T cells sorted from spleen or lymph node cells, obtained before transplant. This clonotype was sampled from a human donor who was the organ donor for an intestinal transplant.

The CDR3: CASSEHRGQNTGELFF. For the CDR3, the DNA is TGTGCCAGCAGCGAGCACAGGGGGCAAAACACCGGGGAGCTGTTTTTT. The chain recombines TRBV7-9 with TRBJ2-2, with 9 bases lining up with TRBD1. The length of the CDR3 is 16 residues. The junction had 6 bases not matched to a gene; V was cut back by 5 bases and J by 2 bases. The germline gives CDR1 SEHNR, CDR2 FQNEAQ (reference sequence).